The T cell receptor beta chain described here comes from a study of neurological immune-mediated disorders. With 10-nucleotide random UMIs included, cDNA was synthesized by 5'RACE. TCRdb re-called the 5' RACE reads with MiXCR, one entry per CDR3 protein. The sample has tens of thousands of distinct CDR3 sequences, about 6% seen once. Germline V gene lookup returns CDR1 SGHVS and CDR2 FNYEAQ. Trimming removed 2 bases from V and 3 bases from J, with 16 bases in between. CDR3 size: 16 residues. This clonotype was observed at least ten times. This clonotype was obtained from a woman in her thirties or forties in good health. This sequence joins TRBV7-6 and TRBJ2-5; possibly TRBD1 or TRBD2 for D (6 bases each). The sample taken for sequencing was CD4+ T cells from blood. The CDR3 nucleotides are TGTGCCAGCAGCTTATGGGGGGCAGGAGGGGAAGAGACCCAGTACTTC. Its translation: CASSLWGAGGEETQYF.